Following are 7 T cell receptor beta chains from one sample sequenced in a study of T cell changes during pregnancy in multiple sclerosis. Generated by immunoSEQ multiplex PCR, the TCRdb table keeps only in-frame clones and is missing some. The sample lists some 70,000 clones, 90% occurring once. Material: peripheral blood, obtained in the third trimester of pregnancy. The receptors were gathered from a female donor with multiple sclerosis, enrolled in a pregnancy study.

The chain recombines TRBV27 with TRBJ1-5, with TRBD1 matching 7 bases. The CDR3 length is 16 residues. V trimming: 6 bases; J trimming: 7 bases; junction bases outside the gene matches: 15. Germline-derived CDR1 and CDR2 are MNHEY and SMNVEV (reference sequence). The CDR3: CASSPSHRGEGQPQHF. CDR3 DNA sequence: TGTGCCAGCAGCCCCTCACACAGGGGAGAGGGACAGCCCCAGCATTTT.

This chain joins TRBV19 and TRBJ2-1; 7 bases are a match to TRBD2. Unmatched junction bases numbered 10, after V lost 5 bases and J lost 9 bases. The CDR3 sequence is 14 residues long. CDR1 and CDR2 (germline): LNHDA, SQIVND (reference sequence). The CDR3 region has the DNA TGTGCCAGTAGTCAAGGGGAGGGCCAGGGTGAGCAGTTCTTC. Translating it yields CASSQGEGQGEQFF.

The chain carries TRBV7-9 and TRBJ1-5; TRBD1 agrees at 8 bases. CDR1 SEHNR and CDR2 FQNEAQ come from the germline V gene (reference sequence). This CDR3 comprises 15 residues. Germline trimming cut 5 bases from V and 2 bases from J; bases unmatched to any gene: 5. The CDR3 nucleotides read TGTGCCAGCAGCCTACAGGGGGTCGGCAATCAGCCCCAGCATTTT. Translated: CASSLQGVGNQPQHF.

This chain joins TRBV7-9 and TRBJ2-3; D possibly corresponds to TRBD1 (6 bases). Trimming shortened V by 5 bases and J by 3 bases, and 15 bases separated the two germline ends. From germline, CDR1 is SEHNR and CDR2 FQNEAQ (reference sequence). The CDR3 is made up of 15 amino acids. CDR3 nucleotide sequence: TGTGCCAGCAGCGCTTCCCCAGACAGGACAGATACGCAGTATTTT. This sequence encodes CASSASPDRTDTQYF.

The gene calls are TRBV30 and TRBJ1-5; D may be TRBD1 (5 bases). V was pared by 0 bases and J by 9 bases, with 12 bases between. The CDR3 contains 13 residues. Germline CDR1 GTSNPN, CDR2 SVGIG (reference sequence). The CDR3 bases are TGTGCCTGGAGTGTACGGGGGGGGATGCCCCAGCATTTT. It specifies CAWSVRGGMPQHF.

The V and J genes are TRBV5-6 and TRBJ1-2; maybe TRBD1 (6 bases). In germline, CDR1 is SGHDT, CDR2 YYEEEE. Deletions cut 7 bases from V and 6 bases from J, with 10 bases between. This CDR3 contains 11 residues. The CDR3: CASHQGNGYTF. CDR3 nucleotides: TGTGCCAGCCACCAGGGGAATGGCTACACCTTC.

CDR3 in DNA: TGTGCCAGCAGCGTAGAAGACCCGGGGACTGAAGCTTTCTTT. Translation gives CASSVEDPGTEAFF. The V and J genes are TRBV9 and TRBJ1-1; D unresolved. Germline CDR1 reads SGDLS; CDR2 reads YYNGEE. The CDR3 contains 14 residues. Trimming cost V 0 bases and J 5 bases, with 11 bases left between them. The full variable domain, rest sourced from reference TRBV9 and TRBJ1-1, is DSGVTQTPKHLITATGQRVTLRCSPRSGDLSVYWYQQSLDQGLQFLIQYYNGEERAKGNILERFSAQQFPDLHSELNLSSLELGDSALYFCASSVEDPGTEAFFGQGTRLTVV.